These T cell receptor beta chains were read from a single sample in a study of cytomegalovirus exposure and HLA in healthy donors. The data were produced by immunoSEQ multiplex PCR, yet TCRdb's version contains in-frame clones alone and is incomplete. The profile covers more than 75,000 clones, with 79% appearing a single time and about 3.8% taken by the ten largest. Sequencing was performed on PBMCs. All receptors derive from a woman aged 40 to 49 in good health and CMV-seronegative. Both conserved end residues are part of each CDR3. The order of the fields is D gene, J gene, V gene, clone size, CDR3 DNA, CDR3 protein. The D gene is left open where the match is weak. A row's size may be missing; if present it is once, few, many or a size class.

TRBD1 | TRBJ2-1 | TRBV7-2 | NA | TGTGCCAGCAGCTCAGACAGGGGCCATGAGCAGTTCTTC | CASSSDRGHEQFF
TRBD1 | TRBJ2-7 | TRBV5-1 | NA | TGCGCCAGCAGCTCAACCGGGACAGGGAAAATCTACGAGCAGTACTTC | CASSSTGTGKIYEQYF
NA | TRBJ1-1 | TRBV7-8 | NA | TGTGCCAGCAGCCCCAGGACAGAAATGAACACTGAAGCTTTCTTT | CASSPRTEMNTEAFF
NA | TRBJ2-5 | TRBV30 | once | TGTGCCTGGAGTGGACTGATCCAAGAGACCCAGTACTTC | CAWSGLIQETQYF
NA | TRBJ2-3 | TRBV11-3 | NA | TGTGCCAGCAGCTTAGAGGGAGAAGGGCAGTATTTT | CASSLEGEGQYF
NA | TRBJ1-1 | TRBV25-1 | few | TGTGCCAGCAGTGACCAGGTGAATATGAACACTGAAGCTTTCTTT | CASSDQVNMNTEAFF
TRBD1 | TRBJ2-3 | TRBV5-1 | NA | TGCGCCAGCAGCGGGGACAGGGGCACAGATACGCAGTATTTT | CASSGDRGTDTQYF
TRBD1 | TRBJ1-2 | TRBV9 | NA | TGTGCCAGCAGCGGGGGGACAGGGGGCGGGTATGGCTACACCTTC | CASSGGTGGGYGYTF
NA | TRBJ2-1 | TRBV6-6 | NA | TGTGCCAGCAGGCCCCCAGGGGAGTACAATGAGCAGTTCTTC | CASRPPGEYNEQFF
TRBD1 | TRBJ2-7 | TRBV6-8 | few | TGTGCCAGCAGTTACGGGACAGGGTTCTACGAGCAGTACTTC | CASSYGTGFYEQYF
NA | TRBJ2-5 | TRBV6-1 | NA | TGTGCCAGCACCTCGGGTGGAGGTTTGGAGACCCAGTACTTC | CASTSGGGLETQYF
TRBD2 | TRBJ2-3 | TRBV12-5 | NA | TGTGCTAGTGGACTAGCGGGGGGGCCCTCGCAGTATTTT | CASGLAGGPSQYF
NA | TRBJ2-3 | TRBV19 | NA | TGTGCCAGTAGTCCCCTCCAGGGTTATACGCAGTATTTT | CASSPLQGYTQYF
TRBD2 | TRBJ2-1 | TRBV12-5 | once | TGTGCTAGTGGTCACACCGGGACTAGCGGGGAGTTCAATGAGCAGTTCTTC | CASGHTGTSGEFNEQFF
NA | TRBJ2-3 | TRBV4-2 | NA | TGTGCCAGCAGCCAAGATCCGAGTGATACGCAGTATTTT | CASSQDPSDTQYF
TRBD2 | TRBJ2-1 | TRBV7-9 | NA | TGTGCCAGCAGCCTCCATGCGGGAGCCAACAATGAGCAGTTCTTC | CASSLHAGANNEQFF
TRBD1 | TRBJ2-1 | TRBV7-3 | NA | TGTGCCAGCAGCTCCCTCGGGACAGGGAAGAGCTCCTACAATGAGCAGTTCTTC | CASSSLGTGKSSYNEQFF
TRBD1 | TRBJ2-7 | TRBV6-5 | few | TGTGCCAGCAGTCGACAGGGGGCCCACGAGCAGTACTTC | CASSRQGAHEQYF
TRBD1 | TRBJ1-5 | TRBV7-6 | NA | TGTGCCAGCAGCTTAGGGGCCCACAGGGGTAGGGATCAGCCCCAGCATTTT | CASSLGAHRGRDQPQHF
TRBD1 | TRBJ1-4 | TRBV2 | NA | TGTGCCAGCAGTCTGGGGGGACAGTATAATGAAAAACTGTTTTTT | CASSLGGQYNEKLFF
TRBD2 | TRBJ2-5 | TRBV2 | NA | TGTGCCAGCAGTCTACGGACTAGCGGGGGGGCCGTCGAGACCCAGTACTTC | CASSLRTSGGAVETQYF
NA | TRBJ1-1 | TRBV5-6 | NA | TGTGCCAGCAGACCTCTTCAGGGGTACACTGAAGCTTTCTTT | CASRPLQGYTEAFF
NA | TRBJ2-2 | TRBV12-5 | NA | TGTGCTAGTGGTTTGGTACAGGGACATAACACCGGGGAGCTGTTTTTT | CASGLVQGHNTGELFF
TRBD1 | TRBJ1-2 | TRBV29-1 | NA | TGCAGCGTGGGACAGGGGGTTGACTATGGCTACACCTTC | CSVGQGVDYGYTF
NA | TRBJ1-2 | TRBV30 | NA | TGTGCCTGGAGTGTACAGGTCTACTTTTATGGCTACACCTTC | CAWSVQVYFYGYTF
NA | TRBJ1-3 | TRBV9 | NA | TGTGCCAGCAGCGCGGCAGGGGCCTCTGGAAACACCATATATTTT | CASSAAGASGNTIYF
NA | TRBJ1-1 | TRBV7-9 | NA | TGTGCCAGCAGCTTACTAACTTCGGGGGGCGGGACTGAAGCTTTCTTT | CASSLLTSGGGTEAFF
NA | TRBJ2-1 | TRBV9 | NA | TGTGCCAGCAGCGTAGGTCACATAGGAGGTGGTGAGCAGTTCTTC | CASSVGHIGGGEQFF
NA | TRBJ1-4 | TRBV30 | NA | TGTGCCTGGAGTAGGGGGGGCGAAGTTGAAAAACTGTTTTTT | CAWSRGGEVEKLFF
NA | TRBJ1-1 | TRBV27 | NA | TGTGCCAGCAGTCTCACTAGGGCCTTTATGAACACTGAAGCTTTCTTT | CASSLTRAFMNTEAFF
NA | TRBJ2-5 | TRBV19 | NA | TGTGCCAGTAGTAAGGCGTTGGGGGGAGATTCGCAAGAGACCCAGTACTTC | CASSKALGGDSQETQYF
NA | TRBJ2-6 | TRBV25-1 | once | TGTGCCAGCAGTGAAGTAGGGGGCTCTGGGGCCAACGTCCTGACTTTC | CASSEVGGSGANVLTF
NA | TRBJ2-7 | TRBV29-1 | NA | TGCAGCGTTATACCCCCTGGGTCGTCACAGTCCTACGAGCAGTACTTC | CSVIPPGSSQSYEQYF
NA | TRBJ1-4 | TRBV7-2 | NA | TGTGCCAGCAGCTTCGGAGCGAGCGGTGGAAAACTGTTTTTT | CASSFGASGGKLFF
NA | TRBJ2-2 | TRBV4-1 | NA | TGCGCCAGCAGCCAAGACTTGCTAGCTCTTTTCTCCGGGGAGCTGTTTTTT | CASSQDLLALFSGELFF
NA | TRBJ1-1 | TRBV5-5 | NA | TGTGCCAGCAGCTCCTTATTGCGTAGGAACACTGAAGCTTTCTTT | CASSSLLRRNTEAFF
TRBD1 | TRBJ2-7 | TRBV6-1 | NA | TGTGCCAGCAGGACAGGGGGCGTCTCCTACGAGCAGTACTTC | CASRTGGVSYEQYF
TRBD1 | TRBJ2-7 | TRBV10-3 | NA | TGTGCCATCAGTGAGGGACAGGGGGCCTACGAGCAGTACTTC | CAISEGQGAYEQYF
NA | TRBJ2-5 | TRBV18 | NA | TGTGCCAGCTCACCGCTCGGCAGGTCAGAGACCCAGTACTTC | CASSPLGRSETQYF
TRBD1 | TRBJ2-7 | TRBV4-1 | NA | TGCGCCAGCAGCCAAGAGGGACAGGGGGCGTACGAGCAGTACTTC | CASSQEGQGAYEQYF
TRBD1 | TRBJ1-1 | TRBV5-1 | once | TGCGCCAGCAGCGCACTGACAGGGGGGGAGGTACTTAAACCCCGGAACACTGAAGCTTTCTTT | CASSALTGGEVLKPRNTEAFF
TRBD1 | TRBJ1-6 | TRBV7-2 | NA | TGTGCCAGCAGCCAGATGGACAGGGTCTATAATTCACCCCTCCACTTT | CASSQMDRVYNSPLHF
TRBD1 | TRBJ2-1 | TRBV2 | once | TGTGCCAGCACCTTAGACAGGGCCACCTACAATGAGCAGTTCTTC | CASTLDRATYNEQFF
TRBD1 | TRBJ1-1 | TRBV29-1 | once | TGCAGCGGTAACAGGGGAGGTAGCGCTTTCTTT | CSGNRGGSAFF
NA | TRBJ1-3 | TRBV4-1 | NA | TGCGCCAGCAGCCAAGATGCCGGGGACTCTGGAAACACCATATATTTT | CASSQDAGDSGNTIYF
NA | TRBJ1-3 | TRBV5-6 | NA | TGTGCCAGCAGCTTACTGACAGGTTCTGGAAACACCATATATTTT | CASSLLTGSGNTIYF
NA | TRBJ2-3 | TRBV30 | NA | TGTGCCTGGAGTGGGGACAGCACTAGCCGTACGCAGTATTTT | CAWSGDSTSRTQYF
NA | TRBJ1-3 | TRBV29-1 | NA | TGCAGCGTCGTAAGGGGATCTGGAAACACCATATATTTT | CSVVRGSGNTIYF
TRBD1 | TRBJ1-1 | TRBV7-9 | NA | TGTGCCAGCAGCTTGGACAGGTCATCGGGTGATACTGAAGCTTTCTTT | CASSLDRSSGDTEAFF
NA | TRBJ1-4 | TRBV6-5 | NA | TGTGCCAGCAGTTACTCGGTGACAGTTGAGGAAAAACTGTTTTTT | CASSYSVTVEEKLFF
NA | TRBJ1-1 | TRBV18 | NA | TGTGCCAGCTCACTGACAGGTGGGCCCTCAAACACTGAAGCTTTCTTT | CASSLTGGPSNTEAFF
TRBD2 | TRBJ2-1 | TRBV11-2 | once | TGTGCCAGCAGCAACAAGCGGGGCGGGGACAATGAGCAGTTCTTC | CASSNKRGGDNEQFF